The clone carrying this TCR beta chain has just one count. Sequencing was performed with immunoSEQ multiplex PCR; in TCRdb, only in-frame clones are kept and a portion is missing. The sample records tens of thousands of clones, roughly 86% being singletons. Germline assignment: CDR1 MNHNS and CDR2 SASEGT. The CDR3 loop spans 16 amino acids. The V segment lost 4 bases and the J segment 8 bases; nucleotides outside the gene matches: 9. The record originates from a study of blood T cell repertoires in COVID-19. Across the whole study: Acute-phase and convalescent COVID-19 samples originated in the United States, Italy and Spain.

The rearrangement joins TRBV6-1 to TRBJ2-3; 13 bases align to TRBD2. This TCR came from a man aged 55-75 years with active COVID-19. Sequencing used peripheral blood. CDR3 sequence reads: CASSGGTSGIAGTQYF. CDR3 sequence (DNA): TGTGCCAGCAGTGGGGGGACTAGCGGGATTGCAGGTACGCAGTATTTT.